Below are 18 T cell receptor beta chains sequenced from a single sample in a study of shared clonotypes between healthy human individuals. TCRdb's table, derived via immunoSEQ multiplex PCR, lists solely in-frame clones and lacks some. Of about 690,000 clones detected, less than 95% appear once; the ten largest clones hold more than 30%. The sample consisted of memory CD8+ T cells from PBMCs. Subset reported: CD45RO+ cells pooled with CCR7-negative TemRA cells. The receptors were gathered from a man aged 18 to 29 in good health. Some clones in this sample may be carry-over from other donors' samples.

The chain is built from TRBV15 and TRBJ2-5; 7 positions agree with TRBD2. This CDR3 is built from 13 residues. Germline V gives CDR1 LNHNV, CDR2 YYDKDF (reference sequence). With 5 bases clipped from V and 5 bases from J, the junction kept 5 bases outside the gene matches. CDR3 nucleotide sequence: TGTGCCACCAGCCCGGGGGGAGATGAGACCCAGTACTTC. As protein: CATSPGGDETQYF.

The chain joins TRBV7-9 to TRBJ1-2; D is undetermined. CDR3 length equals 13 residues. Germline V gene lookup returns CDR1 SEHNR and CDR2 FQNEAQ (reference sequence). The V end was cut by 5 bases, the J end by 5 bases, with 12 bases between. The CDR3 bases are TGTGCCAGCAGCCACACGACGGGTTATGGCTACACCTTC. Amino acids: CASSHTTGYGYTF. The full variable domain, rest sourced from reference TRBV7-9 and TRBJ1-2, is DTGVSQNPRHKITKRGQNVTFRCDPISEHNRLYWYRQTLGQGPEFLTYFQNEAQLEKSRLLSDRFSAERPKGSFSTLEIQRTEQGDSAMYLCASSHTTGYGYTFGSGTRLTVV.

The genes are TRBV7-9 and TRBJ2-1, with D unclear. The V gene's germline CDR1 is SEHNR and CDR2 FQNEAQ (reference sequence). The CDR3 has 13 amino acids. Trimming took 4 bases from V and 3 from J, leaving 7 bases between them. CDR3 coding DNA: TGTGCCAGCAGCTCCCGACTCTACAATGAGCAGTTCTTC. Translation gives CASSSRLYNEQFF.

The chain couples TRBV7-9 to TRBJ2-3, with D tentatively TRBD2 (5 bases). The CDR3 covers 16 residues. Trimming removed 5 bases from V and 8 bases from J, with 23 bases in between. The germline CDR1 and CDR2 sequences are SEHNR and FQNEAQ (reference sequence). The CDR3 is CASSPRRAAEDVTQYF. The CDR3 DNA reads TGTGCCAGCAGCCCCAGAAGGGCGGCGGAGGACGTTACGCAGTATTTT.

The V and J genes are TRBV12-1 and TRBJ1-5; the table names TRBD1, a call not compared with the DNA. TRBV12-1 represents a pseudogene. The CDR3 has 14 residues. CDR3 sequence reads: CASSFFPWQEPQHF. The CDR3 nucleotides are TGTGCCAGCAGCTTTTTTCCCTGGCAGGAGCCCCAGCATTTT.

The CDR3 DNA follows: TGTGCCAGCAGCTTGGGACTAGCGGGAGGGGACTACAATGAGCAGTTCTTC. Protein: CASSLGLAGGDYNEQFF. V is TRBV7-8 and J is TRBJ2-1; 16 bases are a match to TRBD2. V lost 3 bases, J lost 3 bases, and 2 bases stayed unmatched. This CDR3 is 17 amino acids long. The germline gives CDR1 SGHVS, CDR2 FQNEAQ.

This chain connects TRBV6-5 to TRBJ2-5; 9 bases fit TRBD2. Germline V gene lookup returns CDR1 MNHEY and CDR2 SVGAGI. The V segment lost 5 bases and the J segment 4 bases; nucleotides outside the gene matches: 8. The CDR3 sequence is 15 residues long. CDR3 nucleotide sequence: TGTGCCAGCAGTGCCGGGGCGGGAGGGCCAGAGACCCAGTACTTC. It codes for CASSAGAGGPETQYF.

The chain uses TRBV5-1 and TRBJ2-7; 7 bases agree with TRBD1. The CDR3 has 15 residues. Germline V CDR1 and CDR2: SGHRS, YFSETQ. Trimming cost V 4 bases and J 0 bases; bases outside gene matches: 7. CDR3 protein: CASSGDSSPSYEQYF. DNA for the CDR3: TGCGCCAGCAGCGGGGACAGTAGTCCCTCCTACGAGCAGTACTTC.

The V and J genes are TRBV4-3 and TRBJ2-1, with D unresolved. Germline assignment: CDR1 LGHNA and CDR2 YSLEER. The V end lost 1 base, the J end lost 0 bases, and 7 bases lay between the germline ends. CDR3 length: 15 amino acids. The DNA of the CDR3 is TGCGCCAGCAGCCAAGGGTGGGTCTCCTACAATGAGCAGTTCTTC. This gives the protein CASSQGWVSYNEQFF.

The rearrangement uses TRBV7-8 and TRBJ1-5; D is undetermined. CDR3 length: 13 residues. Per the germline V gene, CDR1 is SGHVS and CDR2 is FQNEAQ. Trimming left V 3 bases short and J 2 bases short, with 5 bases between. The CDR3 spells CASSFGGNQPQHF. CDR3 in DNA: TGTGCCAGCAGCTTTGGGGGCAATCAGCCCCAGCATTTT.

This chain's CDR3 is CASSPGGLAVYNEQFF. CDR3 in DNA: TGTGCCAGCAGCCCCGGAGGACTAGCGGTTTACAATGAGCAGTTCTTC. The V gene is TRBV4-2, the J gene TRBJ2-1; 10 nucleotides align to TRBD2. V shed 4 bases, J shed 4 bases, and the junction held 7 bases outside the gene matches. Germline CDR1 and CDR2: LGHNA and YNFKEQ. The length of the CDR3 is 16 residues.

V and J are TRBV9 and TRBJ2-3; 7 positions match TRBD2. The CDR3 totals 15 residues. Trimming at V came to 1 base and at J to 6 bases, leaving 8 bases not matched to a gene. In germline, CDR1 is SGDLS, CDR2 YYNGEE. This CDR3 is CASSVTAGFMDTQYF. As DNA, the CDR3 is TGTGCCAGCAGCGTAACAGCGGGATTCATGGATACGCAGTATTTT.

This chain joins TRBV10-1 and TRBJ2-1; 7 bases align to TRBD2. Losses at the gene ends were 3 bases for V and 1 base for J; bases not matched to a gene: 6. Germline CDR1 reads WNHNN; CDR2 reads SYGVQD (reference sequence). The CDR3 extends over 16 amino acids. Written as DNA, the CDR3 is TGCGCCAGCAGTGATACAGCAGCGGGGTCCTACAATGAGCAGTTCTTC. Translating gives CASSDTAAGSYNEQFF.

This sequence joins TRBV14 and TRBJ2-6; D remains ambiguous. Deletions cut 0 bases from V and 2 bases from J, with 2 bases between. The CDR3 consists of 14 residues. Germline V gene lookup returns CDR1 SGHDN and CDR2 FVKESK. The CDR3 loop reads CASSQEAGANVLTF. CDR3 sequence (DNA): TGTGCCAGCAGCCAAGAGGCTGGGGCCAACGTCCTGACTTTC.

The V and J genes are TRBV5-8 and TRBJ2-7; TRBD1 agrees at 7 bases. CDR1 SGHTS and CDR2 YDEGEE come from the germline V gene. This CDR3 is built from 14 residues. The ends lost 2 bases at V and 6 bases at J; junction bases unmatched: 8. The DNA of the CDR3 is TGTGCCAGCAGCTTTTATTACAGGGGCGGCGAGCAGTACTTC. The encoded protein is CASSFYYRGGEQYF.

The rearrangement uses TRBV6-1 and TRBJ2-3; D gene uncertain. The CDR3 is 15 residues long. The V and J ends lost 2 bases and 1 base respectively, with 10 bases between them. Germline CDR1 and CDR2: MNHNS and SASEGT. This CDR3 is CASSENTRGTDTQYF. The CDR3 bases are TGTGCCAGCAGTGAAAACACCCGGGGCACAGATACGCAGTATTTT.

The chain employs TRBV15 and TRBJ2-6; D is uncertain. The CDR3 length is 10 residues. The germline V and J ends were trimmed by 8 bases and 8 bases, with 4 bases remaining between them. Per the germline V gene, CDR1 is LNHNV and CDR2 is YYDKDF (reference sequence). For the CDR3, the DNA is TGTGCCACCGGGACCAACGTCCTGACTTTC. The encoded protein is CATGTNVLTF.

This sequence joins TRBV6-5 and TRBJ1-2; D not certain. V shed 2 bases and J shed 8 bases, with 6 bases lying between them. Germline CDR1 and CDR2: MNHEY and SVGAGI. This CDR3 spans 11 amino acids. CDR3 DNA: TGTGCCAGCAGTTACGCTGTCGGCTACACCTTC. It encodes CASSYAVGYTF.